A selection of T cell receptor beta chains follows, all from one sample in a study of T cells in Graves' hyperthyroidism and ophthalmopathy. TCRdb analysed the multiplex PCR reads with MiXCR anew, one entry per CDR3 protein. The repertoire holds a few hundred thousand distinct CDR3 sequences, with approximately 15% as singletons. The sequencing sample was made of blood. These receptors all stem from a woman between 35 and 50 years old with Graves' ophthalmopathy. CDR3s leave out the opening cysteine and the closing phenylalanine or tryptophan.

TRBJ2-1 | TRBV6-5 | ASSSSLSGTSVFEQF
TRBJ1-2 | TRBV7-9 | ASSPGDLYGYT
TRBJ2-5 | TRBV4-1 | ASSRRASVGGQQETQY
TRBJ2-7 | TRBV2 | ASDLAGGYEQY
TRBJ2-5 | TRBV5-1 | ASSTSGGRGETQY
TRBJ2-6 | TRBV6-1 | ASSPGSSGANVLT
TRBJ1-6 | TRBV9 | ASSATGHNSPLH
TRBJ2-1 | TRBV20-1 | SARGSQGQNGEQF
TRBJ2-7 | TRBV7-8 | ASSLEVSAGAVPYEQY
TRBJ2-1 | TRBV6-1 | ATSLTGGDYNEQF
TRBJ2-5 | TRBV3-1 | ASSQDREDTLQETQY
TRBJ1-4 | TRBV7-9 | ASSSVPGQGMKKLF
TRBJ1-5 | TRBV6-2/TRBV6-3 | ASSPVSTANLGKPQH
TRBJ1-5 | TRBV19 | ASSNTGGYQPQH
TRBJ2-3 | TRBV19 | ASRRTSAIVDTQY
TRBJ2-7 | TRBV5-1 | ASSLLGAEQY
TRBJ1-1 | TRBV5-1 | ASSSAGSLNTEAF
TRBJ1-3 | TRBV5-6 | ASSFDRGVIENTIY
TRBJ2-7 | TRBV2 | ASRSGESYEQY
TRBJ1-2 | TRBV5-6 | ASSPSPRQTNYGYT
TRBJ1-1 | TRBV10-3 | AIRAGGRLDTEAF
TRBJ2-7 | TRBV20-1 | SARWDSRGYEQY
TRBJ2-7 | TRBV7-9 | ASSYTISEQY
TRBJ2-2 | TRBV2 | ASRPGTLNSGELF
TRBJ2-3 | TRBV12-5 | ASGEGTGRTDTQY
TRBJ1-5 | TRBV6-1 | ASTDRPGHIRQPQH
TRBJ1-1 | TRBV3-1 | ASSRDDRGLLGTEAF
TRBJ2-7 | TRBV6-1 | ASRGTNYEQY
TRBJ2-5 | TRBV28 | ASCWGREETQY
TRBJ1-2 | TRBV5-1 | ASSRQGGRNYGYT
TRBJ2-1 | TRBV10-3 | AISQDSISYNEQF
TRBJ2-1 | TRBV24-1 | ATSDRQGMNEQF
TRBJ2-7 | TRBV7-8 | ASSPRGGSYEQY
TRBJ2-1 | TRBV6-1 | ASSDPGLAVEQF
TRBJ2-1 | TRBV2 | ASSEPVLAGLPYNEQF
TRBJ2-2 | TRBV29-1 | SVDKGNTGELF
TRBJ1-3 | TRBV7-8 | ASSLVGGFSGNTIY